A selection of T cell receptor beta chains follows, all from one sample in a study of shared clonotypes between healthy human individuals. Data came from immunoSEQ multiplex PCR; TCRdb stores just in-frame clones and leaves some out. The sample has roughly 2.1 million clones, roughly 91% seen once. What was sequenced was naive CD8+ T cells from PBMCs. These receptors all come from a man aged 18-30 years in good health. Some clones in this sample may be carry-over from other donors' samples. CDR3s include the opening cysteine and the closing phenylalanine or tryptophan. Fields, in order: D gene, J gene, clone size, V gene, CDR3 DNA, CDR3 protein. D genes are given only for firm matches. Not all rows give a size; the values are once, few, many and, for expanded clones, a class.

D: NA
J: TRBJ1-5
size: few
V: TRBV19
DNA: TGTGCCAGTAGTATCTTCGGCGGTCGGGGTCAGCCCCAGCATTTT
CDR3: CASSIFGGRGQPQHF

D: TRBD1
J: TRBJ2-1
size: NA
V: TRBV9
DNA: TGTGCCAGCAGCGTATTCGGGACAGGGATCAATGAGCAGTTCTTC
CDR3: CASSVFGTGINEQFF

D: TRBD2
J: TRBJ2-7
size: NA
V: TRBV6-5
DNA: TGTGCCAGCAGTTACTCGAGTAGCGGGCCCATTTACGAGCAGTACTTC
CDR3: CASSYSSSGPIYEQYF

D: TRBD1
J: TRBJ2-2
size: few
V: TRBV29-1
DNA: TGCAGCGTCCCGGACAGGGCGGGCACCGGGGAGCTGTTTTTT
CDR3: CSVPDRAGTGELFF

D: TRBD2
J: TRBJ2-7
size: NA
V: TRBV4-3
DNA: TGCGCCAGCAGCCAAGCAACTAGCGGATCCTACGAGCAGTACTTC
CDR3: CASSQATSGSYEQYF

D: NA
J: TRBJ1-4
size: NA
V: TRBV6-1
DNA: TGTGCCAGCAGTATTGACAGGTCAGAAAAACTGTTTTTT
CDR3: CASSIDRSEKLFF

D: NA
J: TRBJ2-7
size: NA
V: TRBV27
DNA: TGTGCCAGCAGTGCCCAGGCGAGGAGCTCCTACGAGCAGTACTTC
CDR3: CASSAQARSSYEQYF

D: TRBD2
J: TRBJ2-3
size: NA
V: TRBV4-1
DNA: TGCGCCAGCAGCCACCCTAGCGGGACCACAGATACGCAGTATTTT
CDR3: CASSHPSGTTDTQYF

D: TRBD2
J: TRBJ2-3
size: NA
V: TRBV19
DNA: TGTGCCAGTAGTATGGGACTAGCGGGAGCCTCGGATACGCAGTATTTT
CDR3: CASSMGLAGASDTQYF

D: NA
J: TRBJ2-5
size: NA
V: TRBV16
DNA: TGTGCCAGCAGCCAATCGGGGGGCCACGAGACCCAGTACTTC
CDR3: CASSQSGGHETQYF

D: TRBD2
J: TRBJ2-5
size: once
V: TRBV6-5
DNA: TGTGCCAGCAGTTCCAGCGGGAGGGCCGGCAAGACCCAGTACTTC
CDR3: CASSSSGRAGKTQYF

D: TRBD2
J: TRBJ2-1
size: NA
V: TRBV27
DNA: TGTGCTTCTTGCGAGGTCGGGGGGGCCAATGAGCAGTTCTTC
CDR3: CASCEVGGANEQFF

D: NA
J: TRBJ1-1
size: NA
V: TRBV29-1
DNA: TGCAGCGTTGTAGTCTATGGGACTGAAGCTTTCTTT
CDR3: CSVVVYGTEAFF

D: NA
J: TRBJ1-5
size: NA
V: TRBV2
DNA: TGTGCCAGCAGTGAACCGGTTTACAATCAGCCCCAGCATTTT
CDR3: CASSEPVYNQPQHF

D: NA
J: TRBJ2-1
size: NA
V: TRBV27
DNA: TGTGCCAGCAGTTTTACCCCGAACAATGAGCAGTTCTTC
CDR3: CASSFTPNNEQFF

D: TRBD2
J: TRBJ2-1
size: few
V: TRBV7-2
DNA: TGTGCCAGCAGCTTGGGACTAGCGGGCTACAATGAGCAGTTCTTC
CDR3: CASSLGLAGYNEQFF

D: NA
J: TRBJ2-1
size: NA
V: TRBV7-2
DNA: TGTGCCTGCAGCTTACCTACGGTGGCTAGCTGGGCCTACAATGAGCAGTTCTTC
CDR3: CACSLPTVASWAYNEQFF

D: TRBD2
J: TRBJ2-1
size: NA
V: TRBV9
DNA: TGTGCCAGCAGCGAAAGCGGGAGCCCGTACAATGAGCAGTTCTTC
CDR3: CASSESGSPYNEQFF

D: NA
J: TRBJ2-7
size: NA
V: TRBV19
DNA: TGTGCCAGGCGACGGAGCTACGAGCAGTACTTC
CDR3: CARRRSYEQYF

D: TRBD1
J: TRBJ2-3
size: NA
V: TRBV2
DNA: TGTGCCAGCAGCCCTTGGGGACAGGGAGAAACAGATACGCAGTATTTT
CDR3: CASSPWGQGETDTQYF

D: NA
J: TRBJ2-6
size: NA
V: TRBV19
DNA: TGTGCCAGTAAGTGGAAGGCTGGGGCCAACGTCCTGACTTTC
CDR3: CASKWKAGANVLTF

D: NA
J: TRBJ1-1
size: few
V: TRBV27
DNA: TGTGCCAGCAGAGTGGGGGGAAACACTGAAGCTTTCTTT
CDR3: CASRVGGNTEAFF

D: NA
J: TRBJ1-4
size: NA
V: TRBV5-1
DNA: TGCGCCAGCAGTCAATACGGCCTGAGTGAAAAACTGTTTTTT
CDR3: CASSQYGLSEKLFF

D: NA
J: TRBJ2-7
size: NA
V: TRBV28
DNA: TGTGCCAGCAGTCTCTCCTTATACGAGCAGTACTTC
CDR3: CASSLSLYEQYF

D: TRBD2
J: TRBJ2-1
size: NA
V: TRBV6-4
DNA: TGTGCCAGCAGTGACCATGAGCGGGGGCCCTACAATGAGCAGTTCTTC
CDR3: CASSDHERGPYNEQFF

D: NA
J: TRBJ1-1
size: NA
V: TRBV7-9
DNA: TGTGCCAGCAGCTTAGGGACAGTGGAGAACACTGAAGCTTTCTTT
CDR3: CASSLGTVENTEAFF